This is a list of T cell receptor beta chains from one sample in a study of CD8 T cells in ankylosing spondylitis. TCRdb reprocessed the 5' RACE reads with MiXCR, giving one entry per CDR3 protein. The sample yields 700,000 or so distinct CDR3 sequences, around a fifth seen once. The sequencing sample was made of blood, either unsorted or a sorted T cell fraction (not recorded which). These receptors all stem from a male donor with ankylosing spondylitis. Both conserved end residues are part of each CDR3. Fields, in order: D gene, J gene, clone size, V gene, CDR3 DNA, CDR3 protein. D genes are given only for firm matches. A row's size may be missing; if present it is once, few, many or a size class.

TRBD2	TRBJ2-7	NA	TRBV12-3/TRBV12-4	TGTGCCAGCAGTCCCCAGCGGGAGGGCTCCTACGAGCAGTACTTC	CASSPQREGSYEQYF
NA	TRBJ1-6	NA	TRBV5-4	TGTGCCAGCAGCGGTGACCTGGGACTGGGATCACCCCTCCACTTT	CASSGDLGLGSPLHF
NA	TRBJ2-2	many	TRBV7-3	TGTGCCAGCAGCTTAGGGGGACTGTCTTTGAGGACCGGGGAGCTGTTTTTT	CASSLGGLSLRTGELFF
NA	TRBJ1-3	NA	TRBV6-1	TGTGCCAGCAGTGGACAGCTTGGAGGAAACACCATATATTTT	CASSGQLGGNTIYF
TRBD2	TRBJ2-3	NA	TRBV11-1	TGTGCCAGCAGCTTTTCCGGACTAGCGGGGGGAAGTCCTAGCACAGATACGCAGTATTTT	CASSFSGLAGGSPSTDTQYF
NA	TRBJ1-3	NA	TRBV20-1	TGCAGTGCTGGCGCGACCCTCTCTGGAAACACCATATATTTT	CSAGATLSGNTIYF
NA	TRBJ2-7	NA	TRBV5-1	TGCGCCAGCAGACCCACCCGGGCCTCAACGCGGGCCCTCGAGCAGTACTTC	CASRPTRASTRALEQYF
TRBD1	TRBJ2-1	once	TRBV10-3	TGTGCCATCAGTGCCTGGAGGACAGGGTATCCCTACGAGCAGTTCTTC	CAISAWRTGYPYEQFF
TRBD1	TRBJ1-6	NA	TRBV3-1	TGTGCCAGCAGCCAAAGGGACAGCTCTAATTCACCCCTCCACTTT	CASSQRDSSNSPLHF
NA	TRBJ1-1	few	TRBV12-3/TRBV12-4	TGTGCCAGCAGTTTGATAGGGCTCGCCTCCAACACTGAAGCTTTCTTT	CASSLIGLASNTEAFF
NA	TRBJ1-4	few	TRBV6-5	TGTGCCAGCAGTTACTCTAGCGGGGAAAAACTGTTTTTT	CASSYSSGEKLFF
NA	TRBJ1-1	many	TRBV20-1	TGCAGTGCTAGGTTCAGAGACACTGAAGCTTTCTTT	CSARFRDTEAFF
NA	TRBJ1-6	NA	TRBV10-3	TGTGCCATCAGTCGCGACACTAATTCACCCCTCCACTTT	CAISRDTNSPLHF
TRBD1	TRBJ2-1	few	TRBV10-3	TGTGCCATCAACGACAGGGGAGAGTACAATGAGCAGTTCTTC	CAINDRGEYNEQFF
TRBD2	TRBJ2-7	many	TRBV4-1	TGCGCCAGCAGCCAAGAGAGACTAGCGGAATTCTACGAGCAGTACTTC	CASSQERLAEFYEQYF
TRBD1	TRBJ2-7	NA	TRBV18	TGTGCCAGCTCACCACCCTCCGGACAGGGATCCTACGAGCAGTACTTC	CASSPPSGQGSYEQYF
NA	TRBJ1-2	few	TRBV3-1	TGTGCCAGCAGCCGCTGGGACGCAGCTAACTATGGCTACACCTTC	CASSRWDAANYGYTF
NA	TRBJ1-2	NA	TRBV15	TGTGCCACCAGCACCTCATACTATGGCTACACCTTC	CATSTSYYGYTF